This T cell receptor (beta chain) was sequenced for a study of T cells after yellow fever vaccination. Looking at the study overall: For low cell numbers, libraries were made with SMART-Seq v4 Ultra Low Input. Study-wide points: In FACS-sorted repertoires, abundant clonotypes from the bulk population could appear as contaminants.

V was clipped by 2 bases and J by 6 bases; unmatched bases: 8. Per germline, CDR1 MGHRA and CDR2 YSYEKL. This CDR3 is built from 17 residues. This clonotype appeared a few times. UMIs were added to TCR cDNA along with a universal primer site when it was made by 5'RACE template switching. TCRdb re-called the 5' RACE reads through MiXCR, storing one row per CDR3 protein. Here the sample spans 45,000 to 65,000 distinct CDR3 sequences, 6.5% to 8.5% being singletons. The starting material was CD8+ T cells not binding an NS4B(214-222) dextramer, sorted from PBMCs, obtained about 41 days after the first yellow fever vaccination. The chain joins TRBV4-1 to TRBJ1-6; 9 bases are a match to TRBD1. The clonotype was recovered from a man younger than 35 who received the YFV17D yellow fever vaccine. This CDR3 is CASSQRTGAYTNSPLHF. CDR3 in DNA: TGCGCCAGCAGCCAACGGACAGGGGCGTATACTAATTCACCCCTCCACTTT.